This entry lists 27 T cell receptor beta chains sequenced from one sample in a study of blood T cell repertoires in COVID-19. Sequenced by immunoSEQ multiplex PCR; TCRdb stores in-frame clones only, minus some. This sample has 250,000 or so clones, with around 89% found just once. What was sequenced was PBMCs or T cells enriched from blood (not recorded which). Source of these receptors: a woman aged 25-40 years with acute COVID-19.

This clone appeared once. For the CDR3, the DNA is TGCGCCAGCAGCTTGGCCCAGCTCGGGTCCTACGAGCAGTACTTC. Amino acid sequence: CASSLAQLGSYEQYF. This chain uses TRBV5-1 with TRBJ2-7; D unresolved. V was cut by 0 bases and J by 1 base, with 11 bases left in between. CDR3 length equals 15 residues. CDR1 and CDR2 (germline): SGHRS, YFSETQ.

The chain's CDR3 is CASSLVGGTQYF. The DNA for the CDR3 is TGTGCCAGCAGTTTAGTCGGTGGTACGCAGTATTTT. The J gene is TRBJ2-3, the V gene TRBV28; D ambiguous. Trimming took 2 bases from V and 8 from J, leaving 8 bases between them. Per the germline V gene, CDR1 is MDHEN and CDR2 is SYDVKM. The CDR3 consists of 12 residues.

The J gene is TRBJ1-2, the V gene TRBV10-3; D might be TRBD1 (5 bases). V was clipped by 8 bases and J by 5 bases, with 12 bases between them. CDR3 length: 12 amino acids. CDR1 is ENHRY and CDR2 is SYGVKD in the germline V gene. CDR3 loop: CAISADTYGYTF. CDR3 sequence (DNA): TGTGCCATCTCGGCGGACACATATGGCTACACCTTC.

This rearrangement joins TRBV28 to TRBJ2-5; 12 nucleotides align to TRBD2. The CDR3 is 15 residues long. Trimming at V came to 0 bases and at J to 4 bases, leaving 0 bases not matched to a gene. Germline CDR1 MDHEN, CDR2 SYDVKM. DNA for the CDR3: TGTGCCAGCAGTTTATGGGGACTAGCGGGAGAGACCCAGTACTTC. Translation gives CASSLWGLAGETQYF.

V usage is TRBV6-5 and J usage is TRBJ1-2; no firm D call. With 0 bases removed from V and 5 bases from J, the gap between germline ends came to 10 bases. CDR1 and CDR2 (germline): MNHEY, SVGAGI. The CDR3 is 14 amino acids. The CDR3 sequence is CASSYSGTLYGYTF. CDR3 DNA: TGTGCCAGCAGTTACTCTGGCACATTATATGGCTACACCTTC.

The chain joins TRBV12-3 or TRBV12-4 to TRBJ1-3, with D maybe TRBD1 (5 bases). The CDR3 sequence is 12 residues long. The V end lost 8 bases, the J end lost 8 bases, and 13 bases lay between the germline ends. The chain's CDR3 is CASRGGEDTIYF. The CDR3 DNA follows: TGTGCCAGCCGGGGGGGGGAGGACACCATATATTTT.

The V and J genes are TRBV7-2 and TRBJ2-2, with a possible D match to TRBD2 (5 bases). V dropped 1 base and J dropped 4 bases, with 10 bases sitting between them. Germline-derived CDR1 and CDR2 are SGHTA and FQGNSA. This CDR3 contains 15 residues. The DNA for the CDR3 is TGTGCCAGCAGCTTAGTTGCGGGCGTCACCGGGGAGCTGTTTTTT. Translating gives CASSLVAGVTGELFF.

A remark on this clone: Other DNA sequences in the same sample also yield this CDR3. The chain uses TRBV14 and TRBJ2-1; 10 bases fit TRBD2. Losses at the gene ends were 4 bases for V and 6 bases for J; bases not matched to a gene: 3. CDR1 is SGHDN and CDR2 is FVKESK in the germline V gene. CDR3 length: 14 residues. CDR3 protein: CASSPRTSGNEQFF. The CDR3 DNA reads TGTGCCAGCAGCCCACGGACTAGCGGCAATGAGCAGTTCTTC.

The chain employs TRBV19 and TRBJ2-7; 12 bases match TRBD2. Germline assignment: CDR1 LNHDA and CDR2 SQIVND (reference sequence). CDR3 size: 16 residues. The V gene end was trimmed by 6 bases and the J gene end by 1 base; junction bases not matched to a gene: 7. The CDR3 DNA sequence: TGTGCCAGTAGCCCTAGGACTAGCGGGGTTTCCTACGAGCAGTACTTC. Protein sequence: CASSPRTSGVSYEQYF.

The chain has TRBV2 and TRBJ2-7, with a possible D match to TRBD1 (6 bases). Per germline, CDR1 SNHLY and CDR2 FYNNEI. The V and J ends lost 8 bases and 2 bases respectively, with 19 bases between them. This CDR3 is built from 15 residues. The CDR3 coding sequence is TGTGCCAGCCTTAACCCGGGACACACTGCCTACGAGCAGTACTTC. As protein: CASLNPGHTAYEQYF. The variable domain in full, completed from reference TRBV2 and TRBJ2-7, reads EPEVTQTPSHQVTQMGQEVILRCVPISNHLYFYWYRQILGQKVEFLVSFYNNEISEKSEIFDDQFSVERPDGSNFTLKIRSTKLEDSAMYFCASLNPGHTAYEQYFGPGTRLTVT.

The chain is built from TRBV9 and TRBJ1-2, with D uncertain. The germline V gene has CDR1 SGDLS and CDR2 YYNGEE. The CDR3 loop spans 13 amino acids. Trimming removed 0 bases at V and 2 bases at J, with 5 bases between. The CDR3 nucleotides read TGTGCCAGCAGCGTAGACCAGAACTATGGCTACACCTTC. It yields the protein CASSVDQNYGYTF.

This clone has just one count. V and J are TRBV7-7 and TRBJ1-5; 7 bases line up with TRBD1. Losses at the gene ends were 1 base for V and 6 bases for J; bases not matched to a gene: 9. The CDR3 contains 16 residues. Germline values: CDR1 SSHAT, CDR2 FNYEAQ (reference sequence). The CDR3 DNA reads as TGTGCCAGCAGCTTAGGTGAAGGGGGCCCCAGTCAGCCCCAGCATTTT. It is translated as CASSLGEGGPSQPQHF.

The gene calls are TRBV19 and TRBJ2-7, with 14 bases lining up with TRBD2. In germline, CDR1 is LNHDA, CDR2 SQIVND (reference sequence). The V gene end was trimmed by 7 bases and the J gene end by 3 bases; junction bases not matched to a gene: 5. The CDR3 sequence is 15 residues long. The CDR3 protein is CASTSGLAGGYEQYF. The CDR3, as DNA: TGTGCCAGTACTTCAGGACTAGCGGGAGGCTACGAGCAGTACTTC.

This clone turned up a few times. CDR3 DNA sequence: TGCGCCAGCAGCCCGGGACAGGGTCCCGCCTATGGCTACACCTTC. This sequence encodes CASSPGQGPAYGYTF. The chain carries TRBV4-3 and TRBJ1-2, with 9 bases lining up with TRBD1. Germline values: CDR1 LGHNA, CDR2 YSLEER. V dropped 4 bases and J dropped 4; count of bases not matched to a gene: 7. There are 15 residues in the CDR3.

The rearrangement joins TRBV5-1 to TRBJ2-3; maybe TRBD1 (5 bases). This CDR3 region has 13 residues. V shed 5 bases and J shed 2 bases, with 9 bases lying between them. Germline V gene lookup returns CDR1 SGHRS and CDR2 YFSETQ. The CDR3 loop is CASRQAITDTQYF. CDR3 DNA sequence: TGCGCCAGCAGACAGGCGATCACAGATACGCAGTATTTT.

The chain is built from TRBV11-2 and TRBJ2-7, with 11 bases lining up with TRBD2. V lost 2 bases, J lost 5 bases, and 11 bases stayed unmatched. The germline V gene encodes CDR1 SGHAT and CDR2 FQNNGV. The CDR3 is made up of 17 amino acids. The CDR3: CASSLTSGRVLPDEQYF. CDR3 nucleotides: TGTGCCAGCAGCTTAACTAGCGGGAGAGTTCTCCCCGACGAGCAGTACTTC. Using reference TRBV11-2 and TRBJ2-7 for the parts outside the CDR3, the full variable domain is EAGVAQSPRYKIIEKRQSVAFWCNPISGHATLYWYQQILGQGPKLLIQFQNNGVVDDSQLPKDRFSAERLKGVDSTLKIQPAKLEDSAVYLCASSLTSGRVLPDEQYFGPGTRLTVT.

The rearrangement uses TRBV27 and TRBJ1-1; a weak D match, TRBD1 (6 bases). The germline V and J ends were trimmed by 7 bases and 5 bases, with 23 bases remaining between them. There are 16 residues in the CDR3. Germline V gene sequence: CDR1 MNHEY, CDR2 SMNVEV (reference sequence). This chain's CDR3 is CASTPLGAGDNTEAFF. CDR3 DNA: TGTGCCAGCACCCCCCTTGGTGCAGGGGACAATACTGAAGCTTTCTTT.

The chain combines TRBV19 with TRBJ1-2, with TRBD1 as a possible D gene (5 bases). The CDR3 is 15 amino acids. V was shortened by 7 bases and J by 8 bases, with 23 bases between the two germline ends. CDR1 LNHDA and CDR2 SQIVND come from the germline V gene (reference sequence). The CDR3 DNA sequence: TGTGCCAGTATTGCGGCGGGGCAGGGACTGCCCGGCTACACCTTC. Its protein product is CASIAAGQGLPGYTF. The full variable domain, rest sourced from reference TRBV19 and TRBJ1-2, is DGGITQSPKYLFRKEGQNVTLSCEQNLNHDAMYWYRQDPGQGLRLIYYSQIVNDFQKGDIAEGYSVSREKKESFPLTVTSAQKNPTAFYLCASIAAGQGLPGYTFGSGTRLTVV.

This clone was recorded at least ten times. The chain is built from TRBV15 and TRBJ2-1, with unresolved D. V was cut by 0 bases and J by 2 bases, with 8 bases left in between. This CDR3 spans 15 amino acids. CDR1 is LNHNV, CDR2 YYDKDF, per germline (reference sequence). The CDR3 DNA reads TGTGCCACCAGCAGAGAGGCGGAGCCCTACAATGAGCAGTTCTTC. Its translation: CATSREAEPYNEQFF.

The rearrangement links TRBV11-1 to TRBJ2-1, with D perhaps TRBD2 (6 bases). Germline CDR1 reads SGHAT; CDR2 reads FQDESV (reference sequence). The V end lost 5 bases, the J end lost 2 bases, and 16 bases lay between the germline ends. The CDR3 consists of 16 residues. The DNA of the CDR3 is TGTGCCAGCAGCCACGTGGGGGGACCCACCTACAATGAGCAGTTCTTC. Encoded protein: CASSHVGGPTYNEQFF.

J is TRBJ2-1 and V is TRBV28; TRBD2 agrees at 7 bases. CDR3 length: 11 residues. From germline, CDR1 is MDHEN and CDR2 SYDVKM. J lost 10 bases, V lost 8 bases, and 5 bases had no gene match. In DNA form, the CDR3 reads TGTGCCAGCTCGAAGCGGGACGAGCAGTTCTTC. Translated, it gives CASSKRDEQFF.

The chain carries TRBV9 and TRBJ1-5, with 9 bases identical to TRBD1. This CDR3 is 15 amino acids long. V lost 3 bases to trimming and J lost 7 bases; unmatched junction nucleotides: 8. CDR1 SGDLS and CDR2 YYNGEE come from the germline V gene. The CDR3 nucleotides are TGTGCCAGCAGCGCAGAACAGGGGGCGGGACAGCCCCAGCATTTT. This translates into CASSAEQGAGQPQHF.

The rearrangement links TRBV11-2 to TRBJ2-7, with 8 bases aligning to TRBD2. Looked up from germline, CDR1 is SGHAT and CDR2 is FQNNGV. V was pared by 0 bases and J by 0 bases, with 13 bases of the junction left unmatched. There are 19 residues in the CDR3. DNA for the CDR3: TGTGCCAGCAGCTTAGATTTTCTGGGGCTAGCGGGTAGCTCCTACGAGCAGTACTTC. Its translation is CASSLDFLGLAGSSYEQYF.

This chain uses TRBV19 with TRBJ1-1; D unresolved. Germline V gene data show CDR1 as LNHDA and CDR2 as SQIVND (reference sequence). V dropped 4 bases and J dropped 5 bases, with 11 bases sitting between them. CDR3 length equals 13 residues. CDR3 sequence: CASSSVGWTEAFF. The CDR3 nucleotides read TGTGCCAGTAGTAGCGTGGGCTGGACTGAAGCTTTCTTT.

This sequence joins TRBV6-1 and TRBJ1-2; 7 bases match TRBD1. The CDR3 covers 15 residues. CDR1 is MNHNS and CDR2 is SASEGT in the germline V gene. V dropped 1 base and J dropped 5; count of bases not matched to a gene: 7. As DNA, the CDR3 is TGTGCCAGCAGTGAAGGGGGACAGAGAGGTTATGGCTACACCTTC. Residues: CASSEGGQRGYGYTF.

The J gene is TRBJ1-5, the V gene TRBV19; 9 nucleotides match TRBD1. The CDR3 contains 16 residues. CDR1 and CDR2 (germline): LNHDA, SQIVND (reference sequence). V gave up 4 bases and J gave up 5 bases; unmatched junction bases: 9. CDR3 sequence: CASSTWTGAAHQPQHF. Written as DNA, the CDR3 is TGTGCCAGTAGTACCTGGACAGGGGCCGCCCATCAGCCCCAGCATTTT.

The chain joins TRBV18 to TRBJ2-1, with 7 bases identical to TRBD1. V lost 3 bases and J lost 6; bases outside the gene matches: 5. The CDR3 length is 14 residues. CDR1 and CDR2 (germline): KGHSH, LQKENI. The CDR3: CASSPDGTVNEQFF. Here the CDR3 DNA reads TGTGCCAGCTCACCCGACGGGACAGTCAATGAGCAGTTCTTC.